The T cell receptor beta chain described here comes from a study of shared clonotypes between healthy human individuals (dated by TCRdb to 2018 to 2021). About the full investigation: The cohort included three men and two women between 18 and 49 years of age. Per donor, three plates each were used for CD4 naive and CD4 memory, two for CD8 naive, and one for CD8 memory. Blood TCR repertoires of roughly five healthy adults were deeply sequenced to estimate repertoire size and the extent of clonotype sharing between individuals. To increase sequencing depth and limit assay-specific biases, TCR repertoire library preparation and sequencing were carried out by different laboratories using diverse techniques. Each donor's leukapheresis produced roughly between about 0.8 and 8.9 billion PBMCs.

Concerning this clone itself: No antigen is known for it. Base qualities are not recorded, but no much larger clone differs from it by a single base.

What the authors observed across the whole study: Naive subsets generally had larger estimated clonotype richness than memory subsets did. Sampling was limited to blood, and TCR repertoires in tissue likely differ from TCR repertoires in blood. Because the study included a small number of donors, the genetic and exposure-history diversity represented was limited. Compared with non-shared clonotypes, the clonotypes found in all four sorted-subset donors had higher generation probabilities. Rarefaction of sorted-subset datasets indicated incomplete sequencing despite the large sequencing depth. Across four donors, approximately 4.9% of naive CD4, approximately 3.6% of naive CD8, about 2.3% of memory CD4, and approximately 0.4% of memory CD8 clonotypes were shared. Based on pairwise subsampling, the degree of clonotype sharing among donors was expected to be affected by sequencing depth.

Using the deep immunoSEQ assay, multiplex PCR amplified TCR CDR3 regions from genomic DNA. For each cell subset, the extracted genomic DNA was distributed evenly across all wells of several immunoSEQ 96-well plates, and each plate served as one replicate. For sorted subsets, each replicate PCR was loaded with about 0.2 ug genomic DNA, equivalent to about 33,000 T cell genomes. Purified libraries were quantified with a Qubit 3.0 fluorometer, sized on a Bioanalyzer 2100, and re-quantified with the KAPA Library Quantification kit. Each immunoSEQ 96-well plate was sequenced on its own single-read 150-cycle Illumina NextSeq 550 flow cell. Regarding the original processing steps: Because the immunoSEQ output included only junctional sequences and no quality scores, the filtering could not be the same as the filtering used for full-length reads. To assign V/J genes and CDR3, sequences were annotated using PyIR, a Python wrapper for IgBLAST v1.9, with IMGT germline references. Reads with weak V/J assignments (E-value above 1e-6), missing CDR3, stop codons, out-of-frame junctions, or ambiguous translated residues were removed. V3J clonotypes were defined by identical inferred V gene, J gene, and CDR3 amino acid sequence. The percentage overlap between two repertoires was calculated by dividing the number of shared unique clonotypes by the size of the smaller repertoire. Repertoire richness was assessed with RTK rarefaction, the Chao1 estimator, and Recon v2.1 estimates of unobserved clonotypes. Generation probabilities were computed with OLGA for all TCRbeta clonotypes obtained by the gDNA method from a few donors. The clones in this table, taken by TCRdb from immuneACCESS, are in-frame only. Not every clone is retained; where verified, under half of the shortfall comes from an unresolved V gene, and the cause of the rest is unknown. Clone size and the V and J calls come from that table; the DNA yielded D and trimming. The sample table shows under 1,900,000 clones, and less than 99% are seen once. Jointly, the top ten make up roughly 0.35% of the sample.

The trim is 4 bases for V and 3 bases for J, with a gap of 11 bases between the germline ends. CDR1 SQVTM and CDR2 ANQGSEA are derived from the germline V gene. Inclusive of the bounding cysteine and phenylalanine, the CDR3 is 13 residues long. The read is trimmed to its CDR3 DNA, 39 bases read in frame from base 1. The donors were healthy, HIV-negative adults with no recently reported acute infections or vaccinations. All donors were Caucasian adults living in Nashville, Tennessee, USA. CD4+ T cells were enriched by magnetic negative selection, after which naive cells were positively selected on CD45RA and the negative fraction was taken as the memory subset. After blood collection by leukapheresis, PBMCs were isolated using Ficoll-Histopaque density gradient centrifugation and then cryopreserved in the vapor phase of liquid nitrogen. Analytical flow cytometry was used to check the purity and quantity of each magnetically sorted T cell population. From each sorted fraction, genomic DNA was isolated and quantified by UV absorbance on a Nanodrop 2000c.

The chain couples TRBV29-1 to TRBJ2-3, with the D gene call left open. This sequence originates from a man aged 25 to 45 in good health. Specimen: naive CD4+ T cells sorted from blood. The cell subset or site label, as the study defines it: CD45RA+ positively selected. The DNA reads as follows: TGCAGCGTTGGTCGAACAGCTACAGATACGCAGTATTTT. It is translated as CSVGRTATDTQYF.